One and the same sample provided the 28 T cell receptor beta chains below, sequenced in a study of cytomegalovirus exposure and HLA in healthy donors. 13 Jbeta primers and 60 Vbeta primers were used for the PCR. Sequencing was performed with immunoSEQ multiplex PCR; in TCRdb, only in-frame clones are kept and a portion is missing. The data contain fewer than 150,000 clones, 73% of them singletons. The sequenced sample consisted of PBMCs. These receptors were collected from a woman between 40 and 55 years old in good health and CMV-seronegative.

For this clone: The junction shows a germline mismatch at one end, possibly a read error. The V gene is TRBV7-9, the J gene TRBJ1-1, with a possible D match to TRBD1 (6 bases). CDR1 is SEHNR, CDR2 FQNEAQ, per germline (reference sequence). The CDR3 consists of 12 residues. The CDR3 spells CSSSFAGGAAFF. CDR3 coding DNA: TGTTCCAGCAGCTTCGCGGGGGGCGCCGCTTTCTTT.

The CDR3 coding sequence is TGTGCCAGCAGCGTAGCCCCACAGGGACCGGGTAACACCGGGGAGCTGTTTTTT. Translating gives CASSVAPQGPGNTGELFF. The rearrangement links TRBV9 to TRBJ2-2; D is perhaps TRBD1 (6 bases). Germline CDR1 SGDLS, CDR2 YYNGEE. The ends were cut back, 0 bases at V and 2 bases at J, with 17 bases in the middle. CDR3 length equals 18 residues. The entire variable domain, with the rest obtained from reference TRBV9 and TRBJ2-2, is as follows: DSGVTQTPKHLITATGQRVTLRCSPRSGDLSVYWYQQSLDQGLQFLIQYYNGEERAKGNILERFSAQQFPDLHSELNLSSLELGDSALYFCASSVAPQGPGNTGELFFGEGSRLTVL.

This clone occurred a few times. This chain links TRBV19 with TRBJ2-2; 7 bases fit TRBD2. The junction had 11 bases not matched to a gene; V was cut back by 7 bases and J by 3 bases. CDR3 length: 16 residues. The germline V gene encodes CDR1 LNHDA and CDR2 SQIVND (reference sequence). CDR3: CASMGGARSDTGELFF. The CDR3 bases are TGTGCCAGTATGGGAGGGGCTCGGTCGGACACCGGGGAGCTGTTTTTT.

The rearrangement links TRBV7-9 to TRBJ2-1; no clear D gene. This CDR3 is built from 15 residues. V was shortened by 6 bases and J by 0 bases, with 12 bases between the two germline ends. Germline V CDR1 and CDR2: SEHNR, FQNEAQ (reference sequence). CDR3 residues: CASSPGKSSYNEQFF. CDR3 nucleotide sequence: TGTGCCAGCAGTCCCGGTAAATCCTCCTACAATGAGCAGTTCTTC.

The rearrangement uses TRBV6-1 and TRBJ2-7, with TRBD2 matching 8 bases. Per germline, CDR1 MNHNS and CDR2 SASEGT. The CDR3 covers 14 residues. The CDR3 loop reads CASPSGGGSYEQYF. The CDR3 DNA sequence: TGTGCTTCCCCTTCCGGGGGGGGCTCCTACGAGCAGTACTTC.

This clone was seen only a few times. CDR3 sequence: CASSKAGFKETQYF. The DNA for the CDR3 is TGTGCCAGCAGCAAGGCGGGGTTCAAAGAGACCCAGTACTTC. The chain couples TRBV21-1 to TRBJ2-5; the table's TRBD2 call for D was not verified on the DNA. TRBV21-1 has pseudogene status. The CDR3 spans 14 residues.

The gene calls are TRBV6-5 and TRBJ2-7; 7 bases line up with TRBD1. The junction had 5 bases not matched to a gene; V was cut back by 5 bases and J by 4 bases. CDR1 and CDR2 from the germline V gene are MNHEY and SVGAGI. CDR3 length: 13 residues. The CDR3: CASSPGQRYEQYF. The CDR3 DNA is TGTGCCAGCAGTCCGGGACAGCGATACGAGCAGTACTTC.

The J gene is TRBJ2-7, the V gene TRBV19; 11 positions agree with TRBD2. The V gene end was trimmed by 5 bases and the J gene end by 2 bases; junction bases not matched to a gene: 5. CDR1 is LNHDA and CDR2 is SQIVND in the germline V gene (reference sequence). The CDR3 loop spans 15 amino acids. CDR3 coding DNA: TGTGCCAGTAGTGCCTCTAGCGGGGGGACCTACGAGCAGTACTTC. Amino acid sequence: CASSASSGGTYEQYF.

This clone was detected a few times. This chain connects TRBV13 to TRBJ1-2, with D possibly TRBD1 on 5 matching bases. Germline V gene data show CDR1 as PRHDT and CDR2 as FYEKMQ (reference sequence). The CDR3 contains 15 residues. Trimming pared 2 bases from V and 6 bases from J, leaving 16 bases between. The DNA of the CDR3 is TGTGCCAGCAGCTTATTCTTGGCAGGGTGGGATGGCTACACCTTC. It encodes CASSLFLAGWDGYTF.

The chain recombines TRBV4-1 with TRBJ2-4; TRBD2 might be the D (6 bases). CDR1 and CDR2 from the germline V gene are MGHRA and YSYEKL. V was trimmed by 0 bases and J by 6 bases, leaving 15 bases between them. There are 16 residues in the CDR3. DNA of the CDR3: TGCGCCAGCAGCCAAGATTCGAATAGCGGAGGAAACATTCAGTACTTC. This encodes CASSQDSNSGGNIQYF.

This clone has just a few counts. The rearrangement uses TRBV11-2 and TRBJ2-7; possibly TRBD1 for D (5 bases). There are 15 residues in the CDR3. The V gene's germline CDR1 is SGHAT and CDR2 FQNNGV. The ends were cut back, 6 bases at V and 0 bases at J, with 15 bases in the middle. The CDR3 DNA reads TGTGCCAGCAGACACTACCAGGGTGACTCCTACGAGCAGTACTTC. Translating gives CASRHYQGDSYEQYF.

Here the CDR3 reads CAWRLTGGSYEQYF. CDR3 DNA sequence: TGTGCCTGGAGGCTTACAGGGGGATCCTACGAGCAGTACTTC. The chain has TRBV30 and TRBJ2-7; 8 nucleotides match TRBD1. Germline V gene lookup returns CDR1 GTSNPN and CDR2 SVGIG (reference sequence). The CDR3 is 14 amino acids. V dropped 3 bases and J dropped 1; count of bases not matched to a gene: 5.

This chain joins TRBV6-5 and TRBJ2-7; weak D call: TRBD2 (5 bases). This CDR3 region has 13 residues. Trimming pared 0 bases from V and 7 bases from J, leaving 10 bases between. Germline lookup yields CDR1 MNHEY and CDR2 SVGAGI. CDR3 DNA sequence: TGTGCCAGCAGTTACTCTCGAGGGCGGGAGCAGTACTTC. Protein product: CASSYSRGREQYF.

The J gene is TRBJ1-1, the V gene TRBV5-1; 7 nucleotides match TRBD1. Germline V CDR1 and CDR2: SGHRS, YFSETQ. This CDR3 has 13 amino acids. J was trimmed by 3 bases and V by 8 bases; bases with no gene match: 7. DNA of the CDR3: TGCGCCAGTCGGGAGGGGGCCGACACTGAAGCTTTCTTT. Translating it yields CASREGADTEAFF. The whole variable domain, filled in from reference TRBV5-1 and TRBJ1-1, reads KAGVTQTPRYLIKTRGQQVTLSCSPISGHRSVSWYQQTPGQGLQFLFEYFSETQRNKGNFPGRFSGRQFSNSRSEMNVSTLELGDSALYLCASREGADTEAFFGQGTRLTVV.

This clone was counted a few times. This sequence joins TRBV29-1 and TRBJ1-2; tentatively, D is TRBD1 (5 bases). The CDR3 is 14 amino acids. Germline lookup yields CDR1 SQVTM and CDR2 ANQGSEA. The V gene lost 3 bases and the J gene lost 4 bases, with 15 bases spanning the gap. The CDR3 here is CSVDAGRDGYGYTF. The CDR3 region has the DNA TGCAGCGTTGATGCTGGGAGGGACGGCTATGGCTACACCTTC.

V usage is TRBV6-5 and J usage is TRBJ2-2; 7 positions agree with TRBD2. The CDR3 totals 15 residues. The junction had 11 bases not matched to a gene; V was cut back by 6 bases and J by 7 bases. In germline, CDR1 is MNHEY, CDR2 SVGAGI. The CDR3 loop reads CASRELGREGGELFF. The DNA for the CDR3 is TGTGCCAGCAGAGAGCTTGGGAGGGAAGGCGGGGAGCTGTTTTTT.

This chain connects TRBV7-8 to TRBJ1-2; 9 positions agree with TRBD1. V lost 0 bases, J lost 8 bases, and 4 bases stayed unmatched. This CDR3 comprises 14 residues. Germline values: CDR1 SGHVS, CDR2 FQNEAQ. CDR3 sequence (DNA): TGTGCCAGCAGCTTAGCGGACAGGGGTTGGGGCTACACCTTC. This gives the protein CASSLADRGWGYTF.

The V and J genes are TRBV28 and TRBJ2-1, with a possible D match to TRBD1 (5 bases). The germline V gene encodes CDR1 MDHEN and CDR2 SYDVKM. The CDR3 spans 13 residues. Trimming left V 5 bases short and J 4 bases short, with 9 bases between. The CDR3 sequence is CASSVQDYNEQFF. CDR3 nucleotides: TGTGCCAGCAGTGTACAGGATTACAATGAGCAGTTCTTC.

This clone was counted only a few times. This rearrangement joins TRBV11-2 to TRBJ2-5; D might be TRBD2 (5 bases). The CDR3 spans 13 residues. V was trimmed by 5 bases and J by 2 bases, leaving 9 bases between them. The germline V gene has CDR1 SGHAT and CDR2 FQNNGV. The CDR3 reads CASSLGRQETQYF. CDR3 DNA: TGTGCCAGCAGCCTGGGGAGACAAGAGACCCAGTACTTC.

V and J are TRBV30 and TRBJ2-3; D unclear. In germline, CDR1 is GTSNPN, CDR2 SVGIG (reference sequence). This CDR3 region has 12 residues. Trimming cost V 6 bases and J 4 bases, with 11 bases left between them. CDR3 DNA sequence: TGTGCCTGCAGGATTCTCGCAGATACGCAGTATTTT. Translating it yields CACRILADTQYF.

This clone came up once. The rearrangement joins TRBV5-8 to TRBJ2-2, with D perhaps TRBD2 (5 bases). CDR1 is SGHTS and CDR2 is YDEGEE in the germline V gene. Trimming left V 4 bases short and J 1 base short, with 11 bases between. The CDR3 has 15 amino acids. In DNA form, the CDR3 reads TGTGCCAGCAGCCCGAGGGCCCGGAACACCGGGGAGCTGTTTTTT. It is translated as CASSPRARNTGELFF. Full variable domain (remainder filled in from reference TRBV5-8 and TRBJ2-2): EAGVTQSPTHLIKTRGQQATLRCSPISGHTSVYWYQQALGLGLQFLLWYDEGEERNRGNFPPRFSGRQFPNYSSELNVNALELEDSALYLCASSPRARNTGELFFGEGSRLTVL.

CDR3 sequence reads: CASSMGAFRANVLTF. The CDR3 DNA is TGTGCCAGCAGTATGGGGGCGTTCCGGGCCAACGTCCTGACTTTC. V and J are TRBV2 and TRBJ2-6, with D perhaps matching TRBD1 (6 bases). Germline V gives CDR1 SNHLY, CDR2 FYNNEI. CDR3 size: 15 residues. V gave up 5 bases and J gave up 5 bases, with 13 bases separating them.

The DNA for the CDR3 is TGTGCCAGCAGGGGGGGGACAGGCGGTACCTACGAGCAGTACTTC. This encodes CASRGGTGGTYEQYF. The rearrangement joins TRBV6-1 to TRBJ2-7, with D tentatively TRBD1 (8 bases). The V end was cut by 6 bases, the J end by 2 bases, with 17 bases between. Germline V gene lookup returns CDR1 MNHNS and CDR2 SASEGT. The CDR3 loop spans 15 amino acids.

The chain links TRBV18 to TRBJ1-3; D might be TRBD1 (6 bases). This CDR3 is 16 amino acids long. Trimming removed 4 bases from V and 4 bases from J, with 17 bases in between. Germline CDR1 KGHSH, CDR2 LQKENI. CDR3 residues: CASSLGQGSSGNTIYF. The DNA of the CDR3 is TGTGCCAGCTCACTGGGACAAGGCTCCTCAGGAAACACCATATATTTT.

The chain is built from TRBV28 and TRBJ2-1, with 13 nucleotides matching TRBD2. V was clipped by 3 bases and J by 9 bases; unmatched bases: 5. The CDR3 length is 15 residues. Germline CDR1 and CDR2: MDHEN and SYDVKM. The CDR3 is CASSFRLAGGAEQFF. The CDR3 DNA is TGTGCCAGCAGTTTTCGACTAGCGGGAGGTGCTGAGCAGTTCTTC. Using reference TRBV28 and TRBJ2-1 for the parts outside the CDR3, the full variable domain is DVKVTQSSRYLVKRTGEKVFLECVQDMDHENMFWYRQDPGLGLRLIYFSYDVKMKEKGDIPEGYSVSREKKERFSLILESASTNQTSMYLCASSFRLAGGAEQFFGPGTRLTVL.

J is TRBJ2-1 and V is TRBV7-9; D gene ambiguous. The germline V and J ends were trimmed by 4 bases and 5 bases, with 15 bases remaining between them. This CDR3 comprises 15 residues. Germline loops: CDR1 SEHNR, CDR2 FQNEAQ (reference sequence). This chain's CDR3 is CASSSARLGDNEQFF. CDR3 sequence (DNA): TGTGCCAGCAGCTCCGCTCGACTGGGTGACAATGAGCAGTTCTTC.

This clone has more than one count but fewer than ten. This sample includes further DNA sequences coding for the same CDR3. The V gene is TRBV27, the J gene TRBJ2-7, with no clear D. CDR3 length equals 12 residues. Trimming removed 5 bases from V and 4 bases from J, with 9 bases in between. The germline gives CDR1 MNHEY, CDR2 SMNVEV (reference sequence). Here the CDR3 DNA reads TGTGCCAGCAGTCCTAATTCGTACGAGCAGTACTTC. Protein product: CASSPNSYEQYF.

V is TRBV9 and J is TRBJ2-1; 7 bases are shared with TRBD2. Germline V gene lookup returns CDR1 SGDLS and CDR2 YYNGEE. The CDR3 length is 14 residues. Losses at the gene ends were 0 bases for V and 6 bases for J; bases not matched to a gene: 3. CDR3 amino acids: CASSVVWTSNEQFF. DNA of the CDR3: TGTGCCAGCAGCGTAGTATGGACTAGCAATGAGCAGTTCTTC.